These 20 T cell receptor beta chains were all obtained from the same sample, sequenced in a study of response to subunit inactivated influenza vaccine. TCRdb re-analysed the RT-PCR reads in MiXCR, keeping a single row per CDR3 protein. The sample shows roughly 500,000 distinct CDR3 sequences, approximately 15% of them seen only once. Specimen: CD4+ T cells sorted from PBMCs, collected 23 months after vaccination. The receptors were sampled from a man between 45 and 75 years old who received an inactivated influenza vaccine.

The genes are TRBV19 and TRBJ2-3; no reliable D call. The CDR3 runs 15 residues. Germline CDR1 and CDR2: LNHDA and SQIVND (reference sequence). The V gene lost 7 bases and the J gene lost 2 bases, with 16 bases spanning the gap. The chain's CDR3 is CASTGRSGNTDTQYF. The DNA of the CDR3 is TGTGCCAGTACCGGACGGTCAGGAAACACAGATACGCAGTATTTT.

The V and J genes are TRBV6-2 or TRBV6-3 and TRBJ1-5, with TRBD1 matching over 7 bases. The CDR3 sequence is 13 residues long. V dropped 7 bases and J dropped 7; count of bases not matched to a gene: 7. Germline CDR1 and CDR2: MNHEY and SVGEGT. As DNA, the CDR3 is TGTGCCAGCACTGAACAGGGGCTCCAGCCCCAGCATTTT. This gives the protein CASTEQGLQPQHF.

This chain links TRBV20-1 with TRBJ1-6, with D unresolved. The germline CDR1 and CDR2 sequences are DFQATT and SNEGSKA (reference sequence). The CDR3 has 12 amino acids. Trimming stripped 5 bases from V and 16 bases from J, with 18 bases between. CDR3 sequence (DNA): TGCAGTGCTTCCCCCCGGACGGCGGAGCTCCACTTT. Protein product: CSASPRTAELHF.

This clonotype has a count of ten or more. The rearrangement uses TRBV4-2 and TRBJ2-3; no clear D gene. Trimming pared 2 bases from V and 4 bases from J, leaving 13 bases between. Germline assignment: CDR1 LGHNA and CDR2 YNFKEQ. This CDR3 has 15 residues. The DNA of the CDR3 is TGTGCCAGCAGCCAACGGTTATTGGTCGCAGATACGCAGTATTTT. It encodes CASSQRLLVADTQYF.

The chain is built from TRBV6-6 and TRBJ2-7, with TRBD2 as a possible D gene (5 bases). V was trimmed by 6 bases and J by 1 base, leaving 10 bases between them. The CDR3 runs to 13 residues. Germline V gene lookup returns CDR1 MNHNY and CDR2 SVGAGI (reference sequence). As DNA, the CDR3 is TGTGCCAGCAGGTCTCGGGAATCCTACGAGCAGTACTTC. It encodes CASRSRESYEQYF.

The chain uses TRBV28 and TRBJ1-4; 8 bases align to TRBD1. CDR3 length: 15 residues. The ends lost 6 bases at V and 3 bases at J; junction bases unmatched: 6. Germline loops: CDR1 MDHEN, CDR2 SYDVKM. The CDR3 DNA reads TGTGCCAGCAGGCCTACAGGGGGTTCTAATGAAAAACTGTTTTTT. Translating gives CASRPTGGSNEKLFF.

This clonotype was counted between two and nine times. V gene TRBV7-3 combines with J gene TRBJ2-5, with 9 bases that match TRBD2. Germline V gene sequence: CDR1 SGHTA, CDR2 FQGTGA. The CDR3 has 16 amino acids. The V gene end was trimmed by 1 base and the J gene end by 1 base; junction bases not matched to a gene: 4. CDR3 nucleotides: TGTGCCAGCAGCTTAAACGGCGGGAGGGCCCAAGAGACCCAGTACTTC. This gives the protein CASSLNGGRAQETQYF.

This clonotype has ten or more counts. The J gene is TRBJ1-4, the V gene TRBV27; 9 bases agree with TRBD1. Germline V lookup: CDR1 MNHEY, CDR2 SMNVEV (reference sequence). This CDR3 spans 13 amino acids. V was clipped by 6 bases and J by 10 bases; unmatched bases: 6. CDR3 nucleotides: TGTGCCAGCAGCCCGGGACAGGGAAGAAAACTGTTTTTT. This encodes CASSPGQGRKLFF.

CDR3 sequence: CASSRTTWSQPQHF. CDR3 DNA sequence: TGTGCCAGCAGCCGCACAACCTGGAGTCAGCCCCAGCATTTT. This chain links TRBV28 with TRBJ1-5, with no clear D. The CDR3 loop spans 14 amino acids. Germline-derived CDR1 and CDR2 are MDHEN and SYDVKM. V was clipped by 6 bases and J by 6 bases, with 15 bases between them.

In nucleotides, the CDR3 is TGTGCCAGTAGTATAAGCGGGGGACCATACGAGCAGTACTTC. Translated, it gives CASSISGGPYEQYF. The chain joins TRBV19 to TRBJ2-7, with 8 positions matching TRBD2. The V and J ends lost 2 bases and 4 bases, in that order; junction bases with no gene match: 4. The CDR3 sequence is 14 residues long. The V gene's germline CDR1 is LNHDA and CDR2 SQIVND (reference sequence).

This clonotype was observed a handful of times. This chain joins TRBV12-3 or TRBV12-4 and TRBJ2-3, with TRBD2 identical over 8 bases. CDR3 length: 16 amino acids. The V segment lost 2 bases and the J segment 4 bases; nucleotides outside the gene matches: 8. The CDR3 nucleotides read TGTGCCAGCAGTTTAATCGGGGGGGGCCGCGCAGATACGCAGTATTTT. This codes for CASSLIGGGRADTQYF.

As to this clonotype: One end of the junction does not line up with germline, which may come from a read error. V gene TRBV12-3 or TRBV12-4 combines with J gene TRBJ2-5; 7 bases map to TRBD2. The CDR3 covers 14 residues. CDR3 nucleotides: TGTGCCAGCAGTTCGAAAGAACGAGGACTAGAAAGGATCTTC. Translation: CASSSKERGLERIF.

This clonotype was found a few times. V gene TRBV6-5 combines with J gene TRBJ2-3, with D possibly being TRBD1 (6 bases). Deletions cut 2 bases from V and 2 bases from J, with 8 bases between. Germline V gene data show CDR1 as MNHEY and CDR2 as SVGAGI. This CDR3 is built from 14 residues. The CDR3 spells CASSYRDNTDTQYF. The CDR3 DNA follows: TGTGCCAGCAGTTACAGGGACAACACAGATACGCAGTATTTT.

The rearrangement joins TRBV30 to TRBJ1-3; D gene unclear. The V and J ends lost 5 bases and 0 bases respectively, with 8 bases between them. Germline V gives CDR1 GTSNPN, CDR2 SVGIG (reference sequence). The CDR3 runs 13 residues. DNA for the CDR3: TGTGCCTGGGATAGGAGCTCTGGAAACACCATATATTTT. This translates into CAWDRSSGNTIYF.

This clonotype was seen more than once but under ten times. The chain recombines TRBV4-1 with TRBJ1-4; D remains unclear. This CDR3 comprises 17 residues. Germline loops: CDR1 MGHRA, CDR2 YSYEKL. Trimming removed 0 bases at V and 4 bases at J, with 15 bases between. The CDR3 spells CASSQEVVPGINEKLFF. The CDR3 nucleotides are TGCGCCAGCAGCCAAGAAGTGGTGCCGGGAATTAATGAAAAACTGTTTTTT.

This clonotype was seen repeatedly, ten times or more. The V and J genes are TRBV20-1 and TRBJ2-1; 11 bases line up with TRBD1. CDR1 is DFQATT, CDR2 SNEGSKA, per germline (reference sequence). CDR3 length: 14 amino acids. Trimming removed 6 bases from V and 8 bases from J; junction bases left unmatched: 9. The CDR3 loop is CSAIGQGALDEQFF. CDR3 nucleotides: TGCAGTGCCATCGGACAGGGGGCGCTTGATGAGCAGTTCTTC.

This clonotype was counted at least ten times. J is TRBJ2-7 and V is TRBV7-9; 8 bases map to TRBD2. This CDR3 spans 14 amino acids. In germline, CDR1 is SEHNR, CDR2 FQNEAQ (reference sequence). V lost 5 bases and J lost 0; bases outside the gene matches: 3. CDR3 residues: CASSELAASYEQYF. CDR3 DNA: TGTGCCAGCAGCGAACTAGCGGCCTCCTACGAGCAGTACTTC.

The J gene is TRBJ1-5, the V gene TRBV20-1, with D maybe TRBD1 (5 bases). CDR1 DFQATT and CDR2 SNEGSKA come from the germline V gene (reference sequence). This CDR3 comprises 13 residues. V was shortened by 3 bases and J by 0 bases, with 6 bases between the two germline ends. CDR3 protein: CSASGTSNQPQHF. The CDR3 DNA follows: TGCAGTGCTAGTGGGACTAGCAATCAGCCCCAGCATTTT.

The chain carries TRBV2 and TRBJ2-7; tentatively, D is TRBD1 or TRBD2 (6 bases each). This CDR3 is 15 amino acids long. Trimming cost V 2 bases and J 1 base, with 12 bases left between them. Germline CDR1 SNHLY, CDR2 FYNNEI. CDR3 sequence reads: CASSERGAQSYEQYF. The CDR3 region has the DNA TGTGCCAGCAGTGAAAGGGGGGCCCAGTCCTACGAGCAGTACTTC. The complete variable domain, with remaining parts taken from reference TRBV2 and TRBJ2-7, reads EPEVTQTPSHQVTQMGQEVILRCVPISNHLYFYWYRQILGQKVEFLVSFYNNEISEKSEIFDDQFSVERPDGSNFTLKIRSTKLEDSAMYFCASSERGAQSYEQYFGPGTRLTVT.

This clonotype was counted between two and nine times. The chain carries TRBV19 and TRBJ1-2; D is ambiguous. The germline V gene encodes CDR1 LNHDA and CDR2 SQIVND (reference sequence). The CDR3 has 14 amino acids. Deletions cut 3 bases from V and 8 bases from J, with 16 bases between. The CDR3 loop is CASSIGTRVEGYTF. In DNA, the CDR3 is TGTGCCAGTAGTATTGGAACCCGGGTTGAGGGCTACACCTTC.